This TCR beta chain was captured in a study of molecular identifiers for immune sequencing clone quantification. This clonotype was detected ten times or more. RNA fractions of 10%, 30% or 50% and 20,000 to 1,000,000 sorted cells were the source of naive CD8 libraries. TCRdb passed the PCR reads through MiXCR, listing each CDR3 protein once. In the table there are approximately 630,000 distinct CDR3 sequences, 25% of which are singletons. The CDR3 is 14 residues long. V was trimmed by 0 bases and J by 4 bases, leaving 9 bases between them. This clonotype originated in a human donor in good health. Some libraries in this study had Jurkat cell RNA spiked in. The chain has TRBV12-3 or TRBV12-4 and TRBJ2-5, with D perhaps being TRBD1 or TRBD2 (6 bases each). Material for sequencing was naive CD8+ T cells from blood, with Jurkat cell RNA spiked in. The subset here: FACS-sorted CD8+CD4-CCR7+CD45RA+ naive T cells. The CDR3 coding sequence is TGTGCCAGCAGTTTAGCGAAGGGGGGAGAGACCCAGTACTTC. Translating it yields CASSLAKGGETQYF.